This T cell receptor beta chain was sequenced for a study of shared clonotypes between healthy human individuals. Study information: There were three CD4 naive, three CD4 memory, two CD8 naive and one CD8 memory plates per donor. General study results and limits: Among the subsets, naive ones generally showed larger estimated richness than memory ones.

CD8 cells classed as naive were CD45RO-negative and positively selected for CCR7, excluding terminally differentiated effector memory CD45RA+ cells. Those who donated, Caucasian adults without exception, all lived in Nashville, Tennessee. This clone is a singleton in its sample. Its target is not known. Its ends do not fully match the called genes, so a read error is possible. Each subset's genomic DNA was split evenly across several immunoSEQ plates. Generated by immunoSEQ multiplex PCR, the TCRdb table keeps only in-frame clones and is missing some. Of approximately 740,000 clones listed, approximately 92% are singletons. CDR1 is SQVTM, CDR2 ANQGSEA, per germline. The CDR3 has 16 amino acids.

The chain joins TRBV29-1 to TRBJ2-2, with D tentatively TRBD1 (6 bases). The receptor was isolated from a man aged 25 to 40 in good health. Sequencing was performed on naive CD8+ T cells sorted from blood. The CDR3 nucleotides read TGCAGCGTAGAAGAAAACGAGGGGGTATGGGCCGGGGAGCTGTTTTTT. Residues: CSVEENEGVWAGELFF.